This T cell receptor (beta chain) was retrieved from a study of response to subunit inactivated influenza vaccine. General study findings and limits: T cells newly recruited by each seasonal influenza vaccination are few, the authors suggested.

TCRdb re-called the RT-PCR reads through MiXCR, storing one row per CDR3 protein. The sample lists 450,000 to 600,000 distinct CDR3 sequences, more than 7% occurring once. This clonotype was counted many times. Its antigen is as yet unknown. The CDR3 totals 13 residues. Germline loops: CDR1 DFQATT, CDR2 SNEGSKA (reference sequence). Trimming stripped 3 bases from V and 5 bases from J, with 13 bases between. This chain joins TRBV20-1 and TRBJ2-5; D is possibly TRBD1 (6 bases). Sample: PBMCs from blood, taken roughly 24 months after vaccination. This clonotype was obtained from a man between 50 and 75 years old who received an inactivated influenza vaccine. The CDR3 loop reads CSASKGVWETQYF. The CDR3 coding sequence is TGCAGTGCTAGTAAGGGGGTATGGGAGACCCAGTACTTC.